These T cell receptor beta chains were read from a single sample in a study of cytomegalovirus exposure and HLA in healthy donors. Only in-frame clones appear in the TCRdb table, and some are missing; sequencing was by immunoSEQ multiplex PCR. The sample yields 180,000 or so clones, 60% to 85% seen once. The sample comprised PBMCs. These receptors were obtained from a man younger than 35 in good health and CMV-seronegative. Both conserved end residues are part of each CDR3. D genes are given only for firm matches. Clone size is shown for a subset of rows, as once, few, many or a class of expanded clone.

D gene: TRBD1; clone size: NA; V gene: TRBV5-1; CDR3 length: 16; J gene: TRBJ1-1; CDR3 protein: CASSRHLNTGAGEAFF; CDR3 DNA: TGCGCCAGCAGCAGACACCTAAATACAGGGGCGGGTGAAGCTTTCTTT
D gene: NA; clone size: NA; V gene: TRBV18; CDR3 length: 13; J gene: TRBJ1-1; CDR3 protein: CASSSGVPTEAFF; CDR3 DNA: TGTGCCAGCTCTTCGGGGGTCCCCACTGAAGCTTTCTTT
D gene: TRBD2; clone size: NA; V gene: TRBV4-2; CDR3 length: 16; J gene: TRBJ2-7; CDR3 protein: CASSAQTGTRAYEQYF; CDR3 DNA: TGTGCCAGCAGCGCGCAAACCGGGACTAGGGCTTACGAGCAGTACTTC
D gene: NA; clone size: NA; V gene: TRBV5-1; CDR3 length: 14; J gene: TRBJ2-2; CDR3 protein: CASSLIENTGELFF; CDR3 DNA: TGCGCCAGCAGCTTGATAGAGAACACCGGGGAGCTGTTTTTT
D gene: NA; clone size: NA; V gene: TRBV10-3; CDR3 length: 15; J gene: TRBJ2-1; CDR3 protein: CAITSTGIGSDEQFF; CDR3 DNA: TGTGCCATCACCAGTACAGGGATTGGCAGCGATGAGCAGTTCTTC
D gene: NA; clone size: NA; V gene: TRBV5-1; CDR3 length: 13; J gene: TRBJ2-7; CDR3 protein: CASSLDLQREQYF; CDR3 DNA: TGCGCCAGCAGCTTGGATTTACAGCGGGAGCAGTACTTC
D gene: NA; clone size: once; V gene: TRBV28; CDR3 length: 13; J gene: TRBJ2-5; CDR3 protein: CAKSERVLETQYF; CDR3 DNA: TGTGCCAAATCCGAGAGGGTCTTAGAGACCCAGTACTTC
D gene: TRBD1; clone size: few; V gene: TRBV2; CDR3 length: 14; J gene: TRBJ1-2; CDR3 protein: CASSADRDSYGYTF; CDR3 DNA: TGTGCCAGCAGTGCGGACAGGGACTCCTATGGCTACACCTTC
D gene: NA; clone size: NA; V gene: TRBV5-1; CDR3 length: 15; J gene: TRBJ1-4; CDR3 protein: CASSPLAGNNEKLFF; CDR3 DNA: TGCGCCAGCAGCCCTCTTGCCGGGAATAATGAAAAACTGTTTTTT
D gene: TRBD1; clone size: NA; V gene: TRBV19; CDR3 length: 15; J gene: TRBJ1-2; CDR3 protein: CASSILGTGHYGYTF; CDR3 DNA: TGTGCCAGTAGTATTCTTGGGACAGGACACTATGGCTACACCTTC
D gene: NA; clone size: NA; V gene: TRBV27; CDR3 length: 15; J gene: TRBJ1-4; CDR3 protein: CASSPTPATNEKLFF; CDR3 DNA: TGTGCCAGCAGTCCAACACCCGCAACTAATGAAAAACTGTTTTTT
D gene: NA; clone size: NA; V gene: TRBV28; CDR3 length: 11; J gene: TRBJ1-1; CDR3 protein: CASIYRFEAFF; CDR3 DNA: TGTGCCAGCATCTACCGGTTTGAAGCTTTCTTT
D gene: TRBD2; clone size: NA; V gene: TRBV7-8; CDR3 length: 16; J gene: TRBJ2-5; CDR3 protein: CASSGKREGLWETQYF; CDR3 DNA: TGTGCCAGCAGCGGAAAGCGGGAGGGCCTCTGGGAGACCCAGTACTTC
D gene: NA; clone size: NA; V gene: TRBV5-1; CDR3 length: 13; J gene: TRBJ1-1; CDR3 protein: CASSFPGDTEAFF; CDR3 DNA: TGCGCCAGCAGCTTTCCCGGGGACACTGAAGCTTTCTTT
D gene: NA; clone size: few; V gene: TRBV6-6; CDR3 length: 14; J gene: TRBJ1-2; CDR3 protein: CASAGLGFGYGYTF; CDR3 DNA: TGTGCCAGCGCGGGGTTAGGGTTTGGTTATGGCTACACCTTC
D gene: NA; clone size: NA; V gene: TRBV5-6; CDR3 length: 12; J gene: TRBJ2-7; CDR3 protein: CASSLIIHEQYF; CDR3 DNA: TGTGCCAGCAGCTTGATAATTCACGAGCAGTACTTC
D gene: TRBD2; clone size: once; V gene: TRBV2; CDR3 length: 17; J gene: TRBJ2-1; CDR3 protein: CASSLSPGLAGNNEQFF; CDR3 DNA: TGTGCCAGCAGTCTATCACCGGGACTAGCGGGGAACAATGAGCAGTTCTTC
D gene: TRBD2; clone size: once; V gene: TRBV30; CDR3 length: 15; J gene: TRBJ2-2; CDR3 protein: CAWRLAGVGPGELFF; CDR3 DNA: TGTGCCTGGAGGCTAGCGGGGGTGGGGCCCGGGGAGCTGTTTTTT
D gene: NA; clone size: NA; V gene: TRBV28; CDR3 length: 11; J gene: TRBJ1-2; CDR3 protein: CASSLPGGYTF; CDR3 DNA: TGTGCCAGCAGCCTTCCGGGTGGCTACACCTTC